This TCR beta chain came from a study of shared clonotypes between healthy human individuals. CDR1 SGHRS and CDR2 YFSETQ come from the germline V gene. There are 16 residues in the CDR3. V was pared by 2 bases and J by 4 bases, with 9 bases of the junction left unmatched. This table comes from immunoSEQ multiplex PCR, and its TCRdb copy is limited to in-frame clones, with some not included. The table shows about 2.4 million clones, with approximately 90% occurring only once. The origin of this receptor is a man between 18 and 35 years old in good health. The chain couples TRBV5-1 to TRBJ1-5, with TRBD1 matching over 7 bases. Sequenced: naive CD4+ T cells sorted from blood. As to subset: CD45RA+ positively selected. The CDR3 DNA sequence: TGCGCCAGCAGCTTAGGCCACGGGACAGATAATCAGCCCCAGCATTTT. As protein: CASSLGHGTDNQPQHF.